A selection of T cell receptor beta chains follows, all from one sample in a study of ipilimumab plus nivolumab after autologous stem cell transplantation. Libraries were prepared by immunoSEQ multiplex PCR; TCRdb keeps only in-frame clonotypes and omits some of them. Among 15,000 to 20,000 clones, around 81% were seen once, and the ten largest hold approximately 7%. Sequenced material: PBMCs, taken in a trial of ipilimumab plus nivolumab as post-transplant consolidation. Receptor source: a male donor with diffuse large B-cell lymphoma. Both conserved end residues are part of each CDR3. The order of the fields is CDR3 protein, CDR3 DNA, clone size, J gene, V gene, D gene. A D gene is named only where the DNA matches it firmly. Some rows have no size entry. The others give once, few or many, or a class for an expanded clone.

CDR3: CASSPRLAGHNEQFF; DNA: TGTGCCAGCAGCCCGAGGCTAGCGGGCCACAATGAGCAGTTCTTC; size: .; J: TRBJ2-1; V: TRBV7-6; D: TRBD2
CDR3: CASSTPLVTPLHF; DNA: TGTGCCAGCAGCACCCCCCTTGTTACACCCCTCCACTTT; size: .; J: TRBJ1-6; V: TRBV5-5; D: .
CDR3: CASSATDAGGQETQYF; DNA: TGTGCCAGCAGCGCCACAGATGCGGGGGGACAAGAGACCCAGTACTTC; size: .; J: TRBJ2-5; V: TRBV9; D: TRBD2
CDR3: CASREQGYSPLHF; DNA: TGTGCCAGCAGAGAACAGGGCTACTCACCCCTCCACTTT; size: few; J: TRBJ1-6; V: TRBV2; D: .
CDR3: CASSINRATGELFF; DNA: TGTGCCAGCAGCATAAACAGGGCCACCGGGGAGCTGTTTTTT; size: .; J: TRBJ2-2; V: TRBV7-3; D: .
CDR3: CASSGQFPYSGNTIYF; DNA: TGTGCCAGCAGTGGACAGTTTCCTTACTCTGGAAACACCATATATTTT; size: .; J: TRBJ1-3; V: TRBV27; D: .
CDR3: CASSLPAGTNYGYTF; DNA: TGCGCCAGCAGCTTGCCGGCCGGGACTAACTATGGCTACACCTTC; size: .; J: TRBJ1-2; V: TRBV5-1; D: .
CDR3: CASSLVGDRTYNEQFF; DNA: TGTGCCAGCAGCTTAGTGGGGGACAGAACCTACAATGAGCAGTTCTTC; size: .; J: TRBJ2-1; V: TRBV11-1; D: TRBD1
CDR3: CASSVEEEARQFF; DNA: TGTGCCAGCAGCGTAGAGGAGGAAGCAAGGCAGTTCTTC; size: few; J: TRBJ2-1; V: TRBV9; D: .
CDR3: CASSLASGPNTEAFF; DNA: TGCGCCAGCAGCTTGGCCAGCGGGCCGAACACTGAAGCTTTCTTT; size: .; J: TRBJ1-1; V: TRBV5-1; D: .
CDR3: CASSIGQNNEQFF; DNA: TGTGCCAGCTCAATAGGACAGAACAATGAGCAGTTCTTC; size: .; J: TRBJ2-1; V: TRBV18; D: .
CDR3: CASSYTGYEQYF; DNA: TGTGCCAGCAGTTACACCGGATACGAGCAGTACTTC; size: .; J: TRBJ2-7; V: TRBV6-5; D: .
CDR3: CASSHGLSYEQYF; DNA: TGTGCCAGCAGCCATGGACTATCCTACGAGCAGTACTTC; size: .; J: TRBJ2-7; V: TRBV6-6; D: .
CDR3: CASSSRTGKETQYF; DNA: TGTGCCAGCAGTTCCCGGACAGGGAAAGAGACCCAGTACTTC; size: .; J: TRBJ2-5; V: TRBV6-1; D: TRBD1
CDR3: CATSKGAANYGYTF; DNA: TGTGCCACCTCCAAAGGGGCCGCTAACTATGGCTACACCTTC; size: few; J: TRBJ1-2; V: TRBV2; D: .
CDR3: CASSPGSQGGKLFF; DNA: TGTGCCAGCAGCCCTGGGTCCCAGGGAGGAAAACTGTTTTTT; size: .; J: TRBJ1-4; V: TRBV11-1; D: .
CDR3: CASSPLGQGALGTDTQYF; DNA: TGTGCCAGCTCACCCCTAGGTCAGGGGGCACTTGGCACAGATACGCAGTATTTT; size: .; J: TRBJ2-3; V: TRBV18; D: TRBD1
CDR3: CASSYDRSNQPQHF; DNA: TGTGCCAGCAGCTACGACAGATCCAATCAGCCCCAGCATTTT; size: .; J: TRBJ1-5; V: TRBV7-9; D: .
CDR3: CASRATQNSPSYGYTF; DNA: TGTGCCAGCAGGGCGACACAAAATAGCCCATCCTATGGCTACACCTTC; size: .; J: TRBJ1-2; V: TRBV2; D: .
CDR3: CASRITRGSYNEQFF; DNA: TGTGCCAGCAGAATCACGCGGGGCTCCTACAATGAGCAGTTCTTC; size: .; J: TRBJ2-1; V: TRBV27; D: .